These 4 T cell receptor beta chains were sequenced from one sample in a study of CD8+CD57+ T cells in acquired aplastic anemia. Genomic DNA acted as the template from which TCR beta VDJ combination and CDR3 sequence profiling were carried out. TCRdb reanalysed the reads using MiXCR and keeps one entry per CDR3 protein. This sample has about half a million distinct CDR3 sequences, with less than 35% found just once. Sequencing was done on patients that had shown CD8+CD57+ cell expansion by flow cytometry. Source material: sorted CD4+, CD8+, or CD8+CD57+ T cells (not recorded which) from PBMCs. These receptor sequences come from a human donor with aplastic anemia.

This clonotype came up a few times. The CDR3 sequence is CASSAYRTDTQYF. CDR3 nucleotides: TGCGCCAGCAGTGCTTACCGGACAGATACGCAGTATTTT. The genes are TRBV10-1 and TRBJ2-3; D not certain. The CDR3 has 13 residues. The germline CDR1 and CDR2 sequences are WNHNN and SYGVQD (reference sequence). V was trimmed by 4 bases and J by 3 bases, leaving 8 bases between them.

This sequence joins TRBV20-1 and TRBJ2-7, with 7 bases that match TRBD2. CDR3 size: 15 residues. The V gene's germline CDR1 is DFQATT and CDR2 SNEGSKA (reference sequence). After removal of 0 bases from V and 0 bases from J, the junction contained 5 bases not matched to a gene. CDR3 protein: CSARDFQRGSYEQYF. DNA of the CDR3: TGCAGTGCTAGAGATTTCCAGCGGGGCTCCTACGAGCAGTACTTC.

This clonotype was observed a handful of times. This chain connects TRBV12-3 or TRBV12-4 to TRBJ1-1; D gene unclear. Trimming removed 6 bases at V and 6 bases at J, with 14 bases between. This CDR3 has 13 residues. The CDR3 DNA is TGTGCCAGCAGCATCCCCGAGAGGGCTGAAGCTTTCTTT. Translating gives CASSIPERAEAFF.

A remark on this clonotype: This clone may be a read error of a much larger clone one base away. The chain carries TRBV12-3 or TRBV12-4 and TRBJ1-5; D gene ambiguous. The CDR3 runs to 12 residues. Between the trimmed V and J ends, which lost 9 bases and 6 bases, there was a span of 12 bases. CDR3 coding DNA: TGTGCCAGTGTCGAGGCAGGTCAGCCCCAGCATTTT. It translates to CASVEAGQPQHF.